The 30 T cell receptor beta chains presented below share a single source sample, sequenced in a study of T cells in Graves' hyperthyroidism and ophthalmopathy. TCR beta CDR3 region amplification was performed from RNA transcripts. HTBI primers were the set used in a first-round RT-PCR of the TCR CDR3. TCRdb reprocessed the multiplex PCR reads via MiXCR and lists one record per CDR3 protein. The sample has about 560,000 distinct CDR3 sequences, 12% to 15% seen once; the top ten hold around 13%. Sequenced sample: blood. Receptor source: a woman aged 40 to 49 with Graves' hyperthyroidism.

The chain combines TRBV12-3 or TRBV12-4 with TRBJ2-7; maybe TRBD1 (5 bases). The CDR3 totals 13 residues. Trimming pared 6 bases from V and 2 bases from J, leaving 11 bases between. As DNA, the CDR3 is TGTGCCAGCAGCCGGACATCGCCCTACGAGCAGTACTTC. This translates into CASSRTSPYEQYF.

This clonotype was observed at least ten times. This chain links TRBV5-1 with TRBJ2-2, with TRBD1 identical over 7 bases. This CDR3 has 15 amino acids. Germline V gene lookup returns CDR1 SGHRS and CDR2 YFSETQ. After removal of 3 bases from V and 1 base from J, the junction contained 3 bases not matched to a gene. This chain's CDR3 is CASSSRTGNTGELFF. The CDR3 coding sequence is TGCGCCAGCAGCTCCCGGACAGGGAACACCGGGGAGCTGTTTTTT.

This clonotype was recorded at least ten times. The rearrangement joins TRBV12-3 or TRBV12-4 to TRBJ1-5, with D uncertain. The CDR3 sequence is 14 residues long. V was cut by 3 bases and J by 4 bases, with 10 bases left in between. In DNA, the CDR3 is TGTGCCAGCAGTTTCGGCGGGAGGAATCAGCCCCAGCATTTT. It yields the protein CASSFGGRNQPQHF.

This clonotype was counted a few times. V gene TRBV7-3 combines with J gene TRBJ2-1, with 7 bases identical to TRBD2. Germline lookup yields CDR1 SGHTA and CDR2 FQGTGA. V was pared by 3 bases and J by 6 bases, with 8 bases of the junction left unmatched. The CDR3 extends over 15 amino acids. The CDR3 loop is CASSFYRGSTNEQFF. The CDR3 DNA reads TGTGCCAGCAGCTTTTATCGCGGGAGTACCAATGAGCAGTTCTTC.

Many counts were recorded for this clonotype. The V and J genes are TRBV12-3 or TRBV12-4 and TRBJ2-3, with TRBD1 matching 7 bases. The CDR3 has 15 residues. V shed 6 bases, J shed 4 bases, and the junction held 10 bases outside the gene matches. CDR3 loop: CASSLNRGGSDTQYF. The CDR3 DNA is TGTGCCAGCAGCCTTAACAGGGGCGGGTCAGATACGCAGTATTTT.

This clonotype was seen ten or more times. The chain is built from TRBV28 and TRBJ1-2; D perhaps matches TRBD1 (5 bases). The V end lost 7 bases, the J end lost 4 bases, and 10 bases lay between the germline ends. Germline V gives CDR1 MDHEN, CDR2 SYDVKM. The CDR3 has 12 residues. CDR3 coding DNA: TGTGCCAGCATGGGGACCCCCTATGGCTACACCTTC. Protein sequence: CASMGTPYGYTF.

This clonotype appeared many times. This chain connects TRBV20-1 to TRBJ1-4; a weak D match, TRBD1 (6 bases). CDR3 length: 15 amino acids. Trimming cost V 6 bases and J 4 bases, with 18 bases left between them. Germline CDR1 is DFQATT and CDR2 is SNEGSKA (reference sequence). The CDR3 reads CSANGQTPSNEKLFF. DNA of the CDR3: TGCAGTGCCAATGGACAGACACCGAGTAATGAAAAACTGTTTTTT.

The rearrangement uses TRBV3-1 and TRBJ2-3; 12 bases map to TRBD2. The V segment lost 2 bases and the J segment 6 bases; nucleotides outside the gene matches: 3. The length of the CDR3 is 15 residues. CDR1 is LGHDT and CDR2 is YNNKEL in the germline V gene (reference sequence). CDR3 residues: CASSQLAGGLDTQYF. The CDR3 bases are TGTGCCAGCAGCCAACTAGCGGGAGGGCTCGATACGCAGTATTTT.

A word on this clonotype: This clone may be a read error of a much larger clone one base away. This chain uses TRBV20-1 with TRBJ1-4, with a tentative D call TRBD1 (5 bases). V was clipped by 0 bases and J by 3 bases, with 29 bases between them. Germline CDR1 DFQATT, CDR2 SNEGSKA (reference sequence). The CDR3 runs to 21 residues. The CDR3 DNA reads as TGCAGTGCTAGAGAACACTTGAGGGGTTATGTTAGTGCGTTGCCTAATGAAAAACTGTTTTTT. Protein: CSAREHLRGYVSALPNEKLFF.

This clonotype has ten or more counts. The chain recombines TRBV6-1 with TRBJ1-2, with D unclear. The CDR3 is 14 residues long. The germline CDR1 and CDR2 sequences are MNHNS and SASEGT. Trimming removed 6 bases from V and 2 bases from J, with 13 bases in between. Here the CDR3 DNA reads TGTGCCAGCAGGGATAGGACGGACAACTATGGCTACACCTTC. It specifies CASRDRTDNYGYTF.

This clonotype occurred many times. The V gene is TRBV2, the J gene TRBJ2-5; 7 nucleotides align to TRBD2. After removal of 6 bases from V and 5 bases from J, the junction contained 9 bases not matched to a gene. Germline loops: CDR1 SNHLY, CDR2 FYNNEI. The CDR3 is 14 residues long. CDR3 amino acids: CASRGLSGMETQYF. The CDR3, as DNA: TGTGCCAGCAGGGGACTCAGCGGGATGGAGACCCAGTACTTC.

The V call is TRBV5-6, the J call TRBJ1-1, with unresolved D. V was shortened by 3 bases and J by 5 bases, with 8 bases between the two germline ends. Germline-derived CDR1 and CDR2 are SGHDT and YYEEEE. This CDR3 region has 12 residues. CDR3 sequence reads: CASSSRRTEAFF. The CDR3 coding sequence is TGTGCCAGCAGCTCACGGAGGACTGAAGCTTTCTTT.

This clonotype was detected ten times or more. CDR3 nucleotides: TGTGCCAGCAGCCAAAATCCGGGACAGGGATGGGGATACACCTTC. Translating gives CASSQNPGQGWGYTF. The chain recombines TRBV3-1 with TRBJ1-2, with 9 bases lining up with TRBD1. Per germline, CDR1 LGHDT and CDR2 YNNKEL (reference sequence). V lost 2 bases to trimming and J lost 11 bases; unmatched junction nucleotides: 12. The CDR3 contains 15 residues.

This clonotype was detected many times. The V call is TRBV6-5, the J call TRBJ1-1, with D possibly TRBD1 on 5 matching bases. Trimming pared 1 base from V and 1 base from J, leaving 13 bases between. The CDR3 covers 16 residues. Germline CDR1 MNHEY, CDR2 SVGAGI. CDR3 sequence (DNA): TGTGCCAGCAGTTACTTACGGGGGATCAGGAACACTGAAGCTTTCTTT. It codes for CASSYLRGIRNTEAFF.

There are many counts of this clonotype. The gene calls are TRBV28 and TRBJ1-2, with TRBD1 as a possible D gene (6 bases). Germline CDR1 MDHEN, CDR2 SYDVKM. This CDR3 is built from 13 residues. Trimming pared 6 bases from V and 4 bases from J, leaving 12 bases between. CDR3 coding DNA: TGTGCCAGCAGCCCCGGGGGGCTCTATGGCTACACCTTC. It translates to CASSPGGLYGYTF.

V is TRBV5-1 and J is TRBJ2-5; possible D gene TRBD1, 5 bases. CDR1 is SGHRS, CDR2 YFSETQ, per germline. This CDR3 has 12 residues. V gave up 7 bases and J gave up 4 bases, with 11 bases separating them. In DNA form, the CDR3 reads TGCGCCAGCGGGGCTGACTCAGAGACCCAGTACTTC. This translates into CASGADSETQYF.

The sample holds many counts of this clonotype. The rearrangement joins TRBV28 to TRBJ2-6; 7 bases are shared with TRBD1. The CDR3 loop spans 16 amino acids. The J segment lost 0 bases and the V segment lost 3 bases, leaving 2 bases of the junction unmatched. Germline CDR1 and CDR2: MDHEN and SYDVKM. As DNA, the CDR3 is TGTGCCAGCAGTTTTGGGACAGCCTCTGGGGCCAACGTCCTGACTTTC. It is translated as CASSFGTASGANVLTF.

This clonotype has a count of ten or more. The rearrangement uses TRBV12-3 or TRBV12-4 and TRBJ2-1; a possible D gene is TRBD1 (6 bases). The ends were cut back, 2 bases at V and 7 bases at J, with 12 bases in the middle. This CDR3 spans 14 amino acids. The CDR3 region is CASSLMGAGNEQFF. CDR3 DNA sequence: TGTGCCAGCAGTTTAATGGGGGCCGGGAATGAGCAGTTCTTC.

This clonotype came up a few times. At one end, the junction sequence differs from germline, possibly due to a read error. The chain joins TRBV7-7 to TRBJ2-2; TRBD2 matches 10 bases. The CDR3 loop spans 16 amino acids. Germline lookup yields CDR1 SSHAT and CDR2 FNYEAQ (reference sequence). The CDR3 sequence is CASSELAGGNTGELFF. CDR3 nucleotides: TGTGCTAGCAGCGAGTTAGCGGGAGGAAACACCGGGGAGCTGTTTTTT.

This clonotype was detected ten times or more. V usage is TRBV28 and J usage is TRBJ2-3, with TRBD2 as a possible D gene (6 bases). In germline, CDR1 is MDHEN, CDR2 SYDVKM. The length of the CDR3 is 15 residues. The V gene lost 5 bases and the J gene lost 0 bases, with 12 bases spanning the gap. Here the CDR3 reads CASSGVAVSTDTQYF. The CDR3 bases are TGTGCCAGCAGTGGGGTAGCGGTAAGCACAGATACGCAGTATTTT.

The chain is built from TRBV9 and TRBJ1-5; D might be TRBD1 (6 bases). CDR1 SGDLS and CDR2 YYNGEE come from the germline V gene. This CDR3 is 14 amino acids long. With 0 bases removed from V and 13 bases from J, the gap between germline ends came to 17 bases. CDR3 sequence: CASSVEWGQDTQHF. The CDR3 DNA reads as TGTGCCAGCAGCGTAGAGTGGGGACAAGATACGCAGCATTTT.

This clonotype was picked up many times. The rearrangement joins TRBV7-2 to TRBJ2-7; perhaps TRBD2 as D (5 bases). The V gene lost 2 bases and the J gene lost 2 bases, with 13 bases spanning the gap. The CDR3 runs 15 residues. Germline CDR1 and CDR2: SGHTA and FQGNSA. This CDR3 reads CASSLRVASTYEQYF. In DNA, the CDR3 is TGTGCCAGCAGCTTACGAGTAGCGTCTACCTACGAGCAGTACTTC.

Many counts were recorded for this clonotype. J is TRBJ2-3 and V is TRBV28; 7 bases map to TRBD2. Trimming removed 5 bases from V and 0 bases from J; junction bases left unmatched: 17. The germline V gene encodes CDR1 MDHEN and CDR2 SYDVKM. The CDR3 sequence is 19 residues long. The CDR3 here is CASSPLRFFGEGSTDTQYF. CDR3 nucleotide sequence: TGTGCCAGCAGTCCCCTACGTTTTTTTGGGGAGGGTAGCACAGATACGCAGTATTTT.

As concerns this clonotype: Just one base apart from a much larger clone, this may be a read error. The CDR3 coding sequence is TGTGCCAGCGGTTTCTCGGGAGAGGGTGAGCAGTTCTTC. Translation gives CASGFSGEGEQFF. The rearrangement uses TRBV28 and TRBJ2-1; weak D call: TRBD2 (6 bases). Germline loops: CDR1 MDHEN, CDR2 SYDVKM. The CDR3 loop spans 13 amino acids. Looking up the rest from reference TRBV28 and TRBJ2-1 gives the full variable domain: DVKVTQSSRYLVKRTGEKVFLECVQDMDHENMFWYRQDPGLGLRLIYFSYDVKMKEKGDIPEGYSVSREKKERFSLILESASTNQTSMYLCASGFSGEGEQFFGPGTRLTVL.

This clonotype has a count of ten or more. V usage is TRBV28 and J usage is TRBJ1-4, with D possibly matching TRBD1 (6 bases). V shed 7 bases and J shed 7 bases, with 22 bases lying between them. The germline V gene encodes CDR1 MDHEN and CDR2 SYDVKM. The CDR3 loop spans 16 amino acids. The chain's CDR3 is CASTGSAGQGTEKLFF. The CDR3 nucleotides read TGTGCCAGCACCGGGTCGGCTGGGCAGGGGACTGAAAAACTGTTTTTT.

This clonotype was observed a single time. V usage is TRBV6-2 or TRBV6-3 and J usage is TRBJ2-7; weak D call: TRBD1 (6 bases). This CDR3 contains 15 residues. Trimming removed 6 bases at V and 5 bases at J, with 20 bases between. In germline, CDR1 is MNHEY, CDR2 SVGEGT. The CDR3 DNA reads as TGTGCCAGCAGCTACACAACAGGGAAGGAACACGAGCAGTACTTC. Its protein is CASSYTTGKEHEQYF.

The chain is built from TRBV20-1 and TRBJ1-2, with D possibly TRBD1 on 5 matching bases. The CDR3 covers 12 residues. The germline gives CDR1 DFQATT, CDR2 SNEGSKA (reference sequence). CDR3 loop: CSGGVPNYGYTF. CDR3 DNA sequence: TGCAGCGGAGGGGTTCCCAACTATGGCTACACCTTC.

The sample holds many counts of this clonotype. V usage is TRBV18 and J usage is TRBJ1-1; 10 bases are a match to TRBD1. The V gene's germline CDR1 is KGHSH and CDR2 LQKENI. V lost 4 bases to trimming and J lost 4 bases; unmatched junction nucleotides: 9. The CDR3 contains 16 residues. CDR3 loop: CASSRDRGIGVTEAFF. CDR3 DNA: TGTGCCAGCTCACGGGACAGGGGTATAGGGGTCACTGAAGCTTTCTTT. Filled out from reference TRBV18 and TRBJ1-1, the complete variable domain reads NAGVMQNPRHLVRRRGQEARLRCSPMKGHSHVYWYRQLPEEGLKFMVYLQKENIIDESGMPKERFSAEFPKEGPSILRIQQVVRGDSAAYFCASSRDRGIGVTEAFFGQGTRLTVV.

About this clonotype itself: A much larger clone lies a single base off, so this may be a read error. This chain uses TRBV28 with TRBJ2-7; D perhaps matches TRBD2 (5 bases). From germline, CDR1 is MDHEN and CDR2 SYDVKM. The CDR3 consists of 13 residues. V dropped 7 bases and J dropped 4 bases, with 14 bases sitting between them. As DNA, the CDR3 is TGTGCCAGCATTGCCTTTAGCGATTACGAGCAGTACTTC. As protein: CASIAFSDYEQYF.

This chain links TRBV12-3 or TRBV12-4 with TRBJ2-2, with 14 nucleotides matching TRBD2. There are 17 residues in the CDR3. J lost 6 bases, V lost 4 bases, and 7 bases had no gene match. CDR3 protein: CASSSGTSGSGSGELFF. CDR3 nucleotide sequence: TGTGCCAGCAGTTCAGGGACTAGCGGGAGCGGTTCCGGGGAGCTGTTTTTT.